This is a list of T cell receptor beta chains from one sample in a study of response to subunit inactivated influenza vaccine. TCRdb itself ran the RT-PCR reads through MiXCR, one entry per CDR3 protein. The sample has about 700,000 distinct CDR3 sequences, approximately 14% seen once; the top ten hold approximately 10%. The starting material was PBMCs from blood, obtained 12 days after vaccination. Receptors were obtained from a man over 45 who received an inactivated influenza vaccine. Both conserved end residues are part of each CDR3. The D gene is left open where the match is weak. Size values are once, few and many counts, or a class for expanded clones, and some rows have none.

NA	TRBD1	TRBV10-3	TRBJ2-7	TGTGCCATCAGTGGGGGACAGCTGAGCACCTACGAGCAGTACTTC	CAISGGQLSTYEQYF
few	NA	TRBV28	TRBJ2-4	TGTGCCAGCAGCCCAAACCGGGTCATTCAGTACTTC	CASSPNRVIQYF
NA	TRBD2	TRBV6-2/TRBV6-3	TRBJ2-5	TGTGCCAGCAGGGTAGCGGGGGTTAAGGAGACCCAGTACTTC	CASRVAGVKETQYF
NA	TRBD2	TRBV20-1	TRBJ2-3	TGCAGTGCTAGCGGACTAGCGGGCGACACAGATACGCATTATTTT	CSASGLAGDTDTHYF
NA	TRBD2	TRBV29-1	TRBJ2-3	TGCAGCGTTGTCTCCCGGCGGGGGGTGGGAGATACGCAGTATTTT	CSVVSRRGVGDTQYF
NA	NA	TRBV12-3/TRBV12-4	TRBJ2-1	TGTGCCAGCAGTTTATGGGGACCCACGTACAATGAGCAGTTCTTC	CASSLWGPTYNEQFF
NA	NA	TRBV4-1	TRBJ2-7	TGCGCCAGCAGCCAAGGTTGGGGGACGTACGAGCAGTACTTC	CASSQGWGTYEQYF
NA	NA	TRBV6-2/TRBV6-3	TRBJ2-2	TGTGCCAGCAGTTACTCCCTAGAAAGGTTCTCCGGGGAGCTGTTTTTT	CASSYSLERFSGELFF
many	TRBD1	TRBV28	TRBJ2-2	TGTGCCAGCAGCCGCGGACAGGGCAACACCGGGGAGCTGTTTTTT	CASSRGQGNTGELFF
NA	TRBD2	TRBV11-2	TRBJ2-5	TGTGCCAGCAGCTGGACTAGCGGGAGGTTGGAGACCCAGTACTTC	CASSWTSGRLETQYF
few	TRBD2	TRBV20-1	TRBJ2-7	TGCAGTGCTACCGGGGTAGCGGGTACCTACGAGCAGTACTTC	CSATGVAGTYEQYF
many	NA	TRBV6-1	TRBJ2-1	TGTGCCACGGGGGACCGGAGCTCCTACAATGAGCAGTTCTTC	CATGDRSSYNEQFF
few	NA	TRBV7-9	TRBJ1-2	TGTGCCAGCAGCCCTGCCATGCGGTGGAATTACTATGGCTACACCTTC	CASSPAMRWNYYGYTF
NA	TRBD2	TRBV4-1	TRBJ2-3	TGCGCCAGCAGCCAAGGTAGCGGGGGGGATACAGATACGCAGTATTTT	CASSQGSGGDTDTQYF
NA	TRBD1	TRBV7-9	TRBJ2-7	TGTGCCAGCAGCTTAGGATTGCAGGGGGCCTCCTACGAGCAGTACTTC	CASSLGLQGASYEQYF
NA	NA	TRBV12-3/TRBV12-4	TRBJ2-1	TGTGCCAGCAGTTTAGACTATAGAAATGAGCAGTTCTTC	CASSLDYRNEQFF
NA	TRBD2	TRBV4-2	TRBJ2-5	TGTGCCAGCAGCCTCTGGGGGGAGGGGGAGACCCAGTACTTC	CASSLWGEGETQYF
many	TRBD2	TRBV14	TRBJ2-1	TGTGCCAGCATCCCGTTAGCGGGGGCCTCCCACGGGACCTACAATGAGCAGTTCTTC	CASIPLAGASHGTYNEQFF
NA	NA	TRBV14	TRBJ1-1	TGTGCCAGCAGCCAAGCCCGCACTGAAGCTTTCTTT	CASSQARTEAFF
few	TRBD1	TRBV11-2	TRBJ2-7	TGTGCCAGCAGCTTATCGGACAGGGGAGACTACGAGCAGTACTTC	CASSLSDRGDYEQYF
NA	TRBD1	TRBV5-1	TRBJ1-1	TGCGCCAGCAGCCCTCGGACAGGGTCTTGGACTGAAGCTTTCTTT	CASSPRTGSWTEAFF
NA	TRBD1	TRBV7-2	TRBJ2-3	TGTGCCAGCAGCCTCGGGACAGGGAGCAACACAGATACGCAGTATTTT	CASSLGTGSNTDTQYF
NA	NA	TRBV12-3/TRBV12-4	TRBJ1-1	TGTGCCAGCAGTTTTGCACGGATAACTGAAGCTTTCTTT	CASSFARITEAFF
NA	NA	TRBV15	TRBJ1-4	TGTGCCACCAGCAGAGATAGCGGGAGGACGCCCCTGTTTTTT	CATSRDSGRTPLFF
few	NA	TRBV20-1	TRBJ1-1	TGCAGTGCCCTGGATATAATGAACACTGAAGCTTTCTTT	CSALDIMNTEAFF
many	TRBD2	TRBV7-9	TRBJ2-3	TGTGCCAGCAGCTTCCCTAGCGGAGCCACAGATACGCAGTATTTT	CASSFPSGATDTQYF
few	NA	TRBV7-9	TRBJ2-4	TGTGCCAGCAGAGGGACCAAAAACATTCAGTACTTC	CASRGTKNIQYF
NA	TRBD1	TRBV15	TRBJ2-7	TGTGCCACCAGCAGAGATCGGGGACAGGATTTCTACGAGCAGTACTTC	CATSRDRGQDFYEQYF
NA	TRBD2	TRBV11-1	TRBJ2-2	TGTGCCAGCACCTTAGCCACTACACCCACAGGCCGGCGGGAGAGCACCGGGGAGCTGTTTTTT	CASTLATTPTGRRESTGELFF
NA	TRBD2	TRBV20-1	TRBJ2-3	TGCAGTGCTCATGGACTAGCGGGGACAGATACGCAGTATTTT	CSAHGLAGTDTQYF
few	TRBD2	TRBV10-2	TRBJ2-3	TGCGCCAGCAGTGAGCCCAGCGGGGGGGCAGATACGCAGTATTTT	CASSEPSGGADTQYF
few	TRBD1	TRBV6-5	TRBJ2-7	TGTGCCAGCAGTTACGCCGGGACAGGGTCCTACGAGCAGTACTTC	CASSYAGTGSYEQYF
NA	TRBD1	TRBV7-6	TRBJ2-3	TGTGCCAGCAGCTTGGGACAGGGAGATACGCAGTATTTT	CASSLGQGDTQYF